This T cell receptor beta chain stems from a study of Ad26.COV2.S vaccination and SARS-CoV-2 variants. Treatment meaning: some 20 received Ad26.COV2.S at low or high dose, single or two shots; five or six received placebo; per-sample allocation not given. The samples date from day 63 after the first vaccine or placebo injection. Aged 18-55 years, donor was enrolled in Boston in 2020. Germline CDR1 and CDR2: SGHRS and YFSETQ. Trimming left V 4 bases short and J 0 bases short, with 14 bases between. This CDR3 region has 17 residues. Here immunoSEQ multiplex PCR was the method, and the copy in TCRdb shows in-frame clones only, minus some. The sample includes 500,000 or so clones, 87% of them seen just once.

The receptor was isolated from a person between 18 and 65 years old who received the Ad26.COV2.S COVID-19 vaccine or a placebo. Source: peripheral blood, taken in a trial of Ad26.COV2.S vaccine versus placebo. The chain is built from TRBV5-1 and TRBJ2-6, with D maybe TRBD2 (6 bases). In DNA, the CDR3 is TGCGCCAGCAGCCGGGAGCAGCTCAGCTCTGGGGCCAACGTCCTGACTTTC. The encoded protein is CASSREQLSSGANVLTF.